This T cell receptor (beta chain) originates from a study of shared clonotypes between healthy human individuals. Sequencing used immunoSEQ multiplex PCR; TCRdb keeps in-frame clones, though not all of them. Of some 980,000 clones listed, around 80% were seen once; the top ten hold over 1.3%. The TCR originated in a man aged 18 to 30 in good health. The sequenced sample was memory CD4+ T cells sorted from blood. Subset meaning: CD45RA-negative fraction.

As DNA, the CDR3 is TGTGCCAGCAGCTCACTGAGCACAGATACGCAGTATTTT. Protein product: CASSSLSTDTQYF. This chain connects TRBV5-6 to TRBJ2-3; D gene uncertain. V dropped 3 bases and J dropped 0 bases, with 5 bases sitting between them. CDR3 length: 13 residues. CDR1 is SGHDT, CDR2 YYEEEE, per germline.